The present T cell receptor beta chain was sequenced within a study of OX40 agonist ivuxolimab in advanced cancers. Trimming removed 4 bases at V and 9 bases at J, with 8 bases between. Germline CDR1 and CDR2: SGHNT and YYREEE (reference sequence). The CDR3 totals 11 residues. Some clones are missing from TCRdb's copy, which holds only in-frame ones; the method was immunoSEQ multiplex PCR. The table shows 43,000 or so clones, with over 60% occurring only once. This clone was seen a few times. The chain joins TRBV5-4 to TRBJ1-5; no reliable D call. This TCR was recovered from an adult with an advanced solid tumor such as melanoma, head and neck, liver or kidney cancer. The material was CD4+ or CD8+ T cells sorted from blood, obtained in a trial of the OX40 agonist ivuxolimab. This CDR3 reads CASSQMGPQHF. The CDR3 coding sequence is TGTGCCAGCAGCCAGATGGGGCCCCAGCATTTT.